The table lists the clone carrying this TCR beta chain with a count of one. Exposed enrollees encountered a COVID-19 case at some point within 2 weeks before study entry. This entry is derived from a study of blood T cell repertoires in COVID-19. Only in-frame clones appear in the TCRdb table, and some are missing; sequencing was by immunoSEQ multiplex PCR. This sample has about 430,000 clones, with over 75% found just once. V shed 0 bases, J shed 2 bases, and the junction held 9 bases outside the gene matches. CDR3 length: 17 residues. Germline V gives CDR1 MGHRA, CDR2 YSYEKL. The chain carries TRBV4-1 and TRBJ2-7; 8 nucleotides match TRBD1. The TCR originated in a woman aged 18-35 years who had been exposed to COVID-19. Sample: PBMCs or T cells enriched from blood (not recorded which). The CDR3 DNA sequence: TGCGCCAGCAGCCAAGATTTACGGCAGGGGGCACCCTACGAGCAGTACTTC. Its translation is CASSQDLRQGAPYEQYF.